These 22 T cell receptor beta chains came from one sample sequenced in a study of immune aging and cytomegalovirus after organ transplant. Cells were captured in microwells, and libraries were made with BD Rhapsody targeted mRNA and AbSeq chemistry. Each CDR3 protein gets one entry after TCRdb re-called the single-cell sequencing reads with MiXCR. In the table there are roughly 23,000 distinct CDR3 sequences, around 33% of which are singletons. Time point meaning: five sample-tagged time points from pre-transplant (day -1) to day 368 post-transplant, pooled. Which antigens these TCRs recognize remains unknown. The specimen comprised CMV peptide-activated CD4+ and CD8+ T cells sorted from blood, sampled at five time points, pooled. As to subset: sorted CD8+CD137+ and CD4+CD154+ T cells after 11 to 12 h CMV IE-1 peptide stimulation. The receptors were gathered from a female donor who had a heart transplant and CMV viremia.

In its sample, this clonotype was seen a few times. The V and J genes are TRBV4-2 and TRBJ2-3; 7 bases match TRBD2. The CDR3 runs 16 residues. CDR1 and CDR2 (germline): LGHNA, YNFKEQ. The trim removed 0 bases at V and 6 bases at J, leaving 9 bases unmatched. CDR3 residues: CASSQDRPGDYDTQYF. CDR3 DNA: TGTGCCAGCAGCCAAGATCGTCCGGGGGACTACGATACGCAGTATTTT.

The gene calls are TRBV27 and TRBJ2-7, with 7 bases lining up with TRBD1. V lost 8 bases and J lost 1; bases outside the gene matches: 5. From germline, CDR1 is MNHEY and CDR2 SMNVEV (reference sequence). This CDR3 contains 13 residues. The CDR3 protein is CASGRDRSYEQYF. CDR3 nucleotides: TGTGCCAGCGGCCGGGACAGATCCTACGAGCAGTACTTC.

This chain joins TRBV10-3 and TRBJ2-1, with TRBD1 as a possible D gene (5 bases). V lost 9 bases, J lost 9 bases, and 15 bases lay in between. The CDR3 covers 12 residues. Germline CDR1 ENHRY, CDR2 SYGVKD. For the CDR3, the DNA is TGTGCCATACTCAGTAATAGGGGTGAGCAGTTCTTC. Protein sequence: CAILSNRGEQFF.

This clonotype was seen ten or more times. The V call is TRBV5-1, the J call TRBJ1-4, with 9 positions matching TRBD1. V lost 0 bases and J lost 8; bases outside the gene matches: 8. CDR3 length equals 16 residues. The germline CDR1 and CDR2 sequences are SGHRS and YFSETQ. CDR3 residues: CASSLAPDRGGEKLFF. CDR3 coding DNA: TGCGCCAGCAGCTTGGCCCCGGACAGGGGTGGCGAAAAACTGTTTTTT.

The rearrangement joins TRBV19 to TRBJ1-6; 8 bases map to TRBD1. The CDR3 is 15 amino acids. The trim removed 3 bases at V and 9 bases at J, leaving 7 bases unmatched. Per germline, CDR1 LNHDA and CDR2 SQIVND (reference sequence). The CDR3 DNA follows: TGTGCCAGTAGTATTGCAGGGGGCGCGGGTTCACCCCTCCACTTT. This encodes CASSIAGGAGSPLHF.

The table lists this clonotype with a count of one. The gene calls are TRBV4-1 and TRBJ2-1; no clear D. This CDR3 contains 12 residues. Germline values: CDR1 MGHRA, CDR2 YSYEKL. V shed 4 bases and J shed 0 bases, with 1 base lying between them. Written as DNA, the CDR3 is TGCGCCAGCAGCCGCTCCTACAATGAGCAGTTCTTC. It codes for CASSRSYNEQFF.

By sample share, this clonotype is medium-sized. This chain joins TRBV6-2 or TRBV6-3 and TRBJ2-3, with D perhaps TRBD2 (5 bases). CDR1 is MNHEY and CDR2 is SVGEGT in the germline V gene. This CDR3 contains 15 residues. Trimming stripped 4 bases from V and 4 bases from J, with 15 bases between. This CDR3 is CASSFSGIFSDTQYF. In nucleotides, the CDR3 is TGTGCCAGCAGTTTCTCCGGGATCTTTTCAGATACGCAGTATTTT.

This clonotype has a single count. This chain uses TRBV19 with TRBJ1-1; TRBD1 is a possible D gene (5 bases). V was trimmed by 3 bases and J by 1 base, leaving 9 bases between them. Germline V gene sequence: CDR1 LNHDA, CDR2 SQIVND (reference sequence). CDR3 length equals 14 residues. The CDR3 region is CASSIGGRNTEAFF. Written as DNA, the CDR3 is TGTGCCAGTAGTATCGGGGGAAGGAACACTGAAGCTTTCTTT.

This clonotype appeared a few times. J is TRBJ2-5 and V is TRBV7-8; 11 nucleotides align to TRBD2. V lost 5 bases to trimming and J lost 1 base; unmatched junction nucleotides: 3. Per the germline V gene, CDR1 is SGHVS and CDR2 is FQNEAQ. There are 15 residues in the CDR3. This CDR3 is CASSSSGGVQETQYF. The CDR3 region has the DNA TGTGCCAGCAGCAGTAGCGGGGGGGTCCAAGAGACCCAGTACTTC.

J is TRBJ2-1 and V is TRBV19; TRBD1 matches 7 bases. After removal of 5 bases from V and 9 bases from J, the junction contained 4 bases not matched to a gene. CDR3 length: 12 amino acids. The germline CDR1 and CDR2 sequences are LNHDA and SQIVND (reference sequence). CDR3 loop: CASSAAGGEQFF. The CDR3 nucleotides are TGTGCCAGTAGTGCTGCAGGGGGTGAGCAGTTCTTC.

On this clonotype: Germline is not matched at one junction end, which may reflect a read error. The chain's CDR3 is CASSETGEDGYAF. The CDR3 DNA is TGTGCCAGCAGTGAGACTGGGGAGGACGGCTACGCCTTC. The V and J genes are TRBV6-1 and TRBJ1-2; D not certain. Germline V lookup: CDR1 MNHNS, CDR2 SASEGT. The length of the CDR3 is 13 residues.

This clonotype was counted only a few times. Possible read error: a much larger clone is one base away. V and J are TRBV11-2 and TRBJ2-1; 9 positions match TRBD2. The CDR3 length is 16 residues. CDR1 and CDR2 from the germline V gene are SGHAT and FQNNGV. This CDR3 is CVSRPVRSGSGHEQLF. For the CDR3, the DNA is TGTGTCAGCAGACCTGTTCGTAGCGGGAGTGGGCATGAGCAGCTCTTC.

This clonotype turned up a few times. The genes are TRBV5-1 and TRBJ2-3; 10 nucleotides line up with TRBD2. The CDR3 length is 17 residues. The germline CDR1 and CDR2 sequences are SGHRS and YFSETQ. J was trimmed by 2 bases and V by 5 bases; bases with no gene match: 11. For the CDR3, the DNA is TGCGCCAGCAGTGGGCTAGCGGGGGCCCTAATCACAGATACGCAGTATTTT. Translation: CASSGLAGALITDTQYF.

This clonotype was observed a handful of times. This CDR3 fails to terminate in the conserved phenylalanine or tryptophan, so it likely reflects a read error. The rearrangement joins TRBV6-5 to TRBJ2-3; D possibly uses TRBD1 or TRBD2 (5 bases each). Germline CDR1 is MNHEY and CDR2 is SVGAGI. V lost 6 bases to trimming and J lost 0 bases, with 13 bases between them. The CDR3 contains 15 residues. The CDR3 coding sequence is TGTGCCAGCAGGTTGTCGGGGCAGAGCACAGATACGCAGTATCTT. Translation gives CASRLSGQSTDTQYL.

This clonotype was recorded many times. The chain combines TRBV6-1 with TRBJ2-2; 10 bases are a match to TRBD2. V shed 4 bases, J shed 6 bases, and the junction held 5 bases outside the gene matches. The CDR3 totals 15 residues. The germline gives CDR1 MNHNS, CDR2 SASEGT. The CDR3 loop reads CASSVRLAGAGELFF. CDR3 DNA: TGTGCCAGCAGTGTCCGGCTAGCGGGAGCCGGGGAGCTGTTTTTT.

This clonotype was detected ten times or more. The chain employs TRBV9 and TRBJ2-7, with 9 bases matching TRBD1. CDR3 size: 14 residues. Germline CDR1 reads SGDLS; CDR2 reads YYNGEE. The V and J ends lost 0 bases and 3 bases, in that order; junction bases with no gene match: 1. In DNA form, the CDR3 reads TGTGCCAGCAGCGTAGAGGGACAGGGCTACGAGCAGTACTTC. This translates into CASSVEGQGYEQYF.

The chain combines TRBV20-1 with TRBJ1-2, with D perhaps matching TRBD1 (6 bases). With 3 bases removed from V and 0 bases from J, the gap between germline ends came to 14 bases. There are 15 residues in the CDR3. Germline CDR1 DFQATT, CDR2 SNEGSKA (reference sequence). CDR3 sequence (DNA): TGCAGTGCTAGCAGAAGAGGGGGGACTAACTATGGCTACACCTTC. Protein product: CSASRRGGTNYGYTF.

The CDR3 loop is CASSSGRVAYEQYF. In DNA, the CDR3 is TGTGCCAGCAGCTCGGGTCGGGTGGCCTACGAGCAGTACTTC. V usage is TRBV4-2 and J usage is TRBJ2-7; D gene unclear. The germline CDR1 and CDR2 sequences are LGHNA and YNFKEQ. The CDR3 spans 14 residues. Trimming took off 5 bases at V and 2 bases at J, with 13 bases between the two ends.

The chain combines TRBV12-3 or TRBV12-4 with TRBJ1-1; maybe TRBD1 (5 bases). CDR3 length: 16 residues. Trimming removed 0 bases at V and 0 bases at J, with 11 bases between. This CDR3 reads CASSLASEGLNTEAFF. The CDR3 bases are TGTGCCAGCAGTTTAGCGAGTGAGGGACTGAACACTGAAGCTTTCTTT.

The rearrangement links TRBV12-3 or TRBV12-4 to TRBJ2-1; D might be TRBD1 or TRBD2, each matching 5 bases. Deletions cut 6 bases from V and 4 bases from J, with 7 bases between. The CDR3 is 12 amino acids. The CDR3: CASRWGYNEQFF. CDR3 in DNA: TGTGCCAGCAGGTGGGGGTACAATGAGCAGTTCTTC.

At least ten counts were recorded for this clonotype. The chain couples TRBV6-6 to TRBJ2-3, with D possibly matching TRBD2 (5 bases). Per the germline V gene, CDR1 is MNHNY and CDR2 is SVGAGI (reference sequence). Trimming took 7 bases from V and 5 from J, leaving 7 bases between them. CDR3 length: 11 residues. The CDR3 loop reads CASIEGDTQYF. The CDR3 nucleotides are TGTGCCAGCATTGAGGGAGATACGCAGTATTTT.

This clonotype is classed as medium-sized. The chain couples TRBV18 to TRBJ2-1; D is ambiguous. This CDR3 spans 12 amino acids. The germline V gene encodes CDR1 KGHSH and CDR2 LQKENI. Between the trimmed V and J ends, which lost 4 bases and 7 bases, there was a span of 8 bases. CDR3 loop: CASSREGNEQFF. Here the CDR3 DNA reads TGTGCCAGCTCACGGGAAGGAAATGAGCAGTTCTTC.